The clone carrying this T cell receptor beta chain was found a few times. These data are taken from a study of blood T cells in healthy people across ages. V lost 5 bases and J lost 6, with 23 bases in between. The CDR3 covers 17 residues. The V gene's germline CDR1 is MDHEN and CDR2 SYDVKM. Through a sample-barcoded 5' primer and a J-beta primer mix, a second PCR was run for 7 to 11 cycles. TCRdb recomputed calls from the 5' RACE reads with MiXCR, one row per CDR3 protein. The data hold about 1.6 million distinct CDR3 sequences, with roughly a third observed a single time. This rearrangement joins TRBV28 to TRBJ2-4; a weak D match, TRBD2 (7 bases). This clonotype was sampled from a woman in her twenties or thirties in good health. Sample: blood. CDR3 sequence: CASSLPGEGISGNIQYF. The CDR3 DNA follows: TGTGCCAGCAGTCTCCCAGGGGAGGGTATATCCGGAAACATTCAGTACTTC.